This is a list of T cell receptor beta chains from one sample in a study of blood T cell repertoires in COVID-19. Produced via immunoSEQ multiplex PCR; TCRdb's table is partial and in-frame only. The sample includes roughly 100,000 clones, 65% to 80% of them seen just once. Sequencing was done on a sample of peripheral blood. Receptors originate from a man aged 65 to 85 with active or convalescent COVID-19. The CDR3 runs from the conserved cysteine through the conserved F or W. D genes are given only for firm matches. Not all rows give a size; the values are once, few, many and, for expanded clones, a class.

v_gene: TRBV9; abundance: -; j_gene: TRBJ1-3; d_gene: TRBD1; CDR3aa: CASSPRTGSTGNTIYF; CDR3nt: TGTGCCAGCAGCCCTCGGACAGGGAGTACCGGAAACACCATATATTTT
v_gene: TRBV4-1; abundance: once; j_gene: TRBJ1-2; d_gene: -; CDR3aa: CASSPAPGLGNYGYTF; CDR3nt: TGCGCCAGCAGCCCCGCCCCGGGACTGGGTAACTATGGCTACACCTTC
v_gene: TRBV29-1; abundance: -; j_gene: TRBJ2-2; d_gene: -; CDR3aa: CSVSDRNTGELFF; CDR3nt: TGCAGCGTTTCGGACAGAAACACCGGGGAGCTGTTTTTT
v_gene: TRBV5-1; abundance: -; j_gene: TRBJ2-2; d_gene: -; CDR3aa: CASSLVLNTGELFF; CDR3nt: TGCGCCAGCAGCTTGGTTCTAAACACCGGGGAGCTGTTTTTT
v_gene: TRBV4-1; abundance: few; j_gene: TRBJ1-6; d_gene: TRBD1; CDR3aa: CASSQGDRDSPLHF; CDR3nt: TGCGCCAGCAGCCAAGGAGACAGGGATTCACCCCTCCACTTT
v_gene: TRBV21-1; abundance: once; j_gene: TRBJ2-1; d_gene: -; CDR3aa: CASSKVAPSSYNEQFF; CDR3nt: TGTGCCAGCAGCAAAGTGGCGCCTAGCTCCTACAATGAGCAGTTCTTC
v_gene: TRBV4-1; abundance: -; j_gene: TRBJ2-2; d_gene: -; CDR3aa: CASSQDLRQTNTGELFF; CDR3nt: TGCGCCAGCAGCCAAGATCTCCGACAGACGAACACCGGGGAGCTGTTTTTT
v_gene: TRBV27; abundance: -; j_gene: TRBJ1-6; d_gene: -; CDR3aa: CASSFNRGGRSSYNSPLHF; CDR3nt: TGTGCCAGCAGTTTTAATAGGGGTGGCAGGAGCTCCTATAATTCACCCCTCCACTTT
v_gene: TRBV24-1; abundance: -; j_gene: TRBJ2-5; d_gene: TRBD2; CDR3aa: CATSEGAGGKETQYF; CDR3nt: TGTGCCACCAGTGAGGGAGCGGGGGGAAAAGAGACCCAGTACTTC
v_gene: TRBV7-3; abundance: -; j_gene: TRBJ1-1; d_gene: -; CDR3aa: CASSLFGDTEAFF; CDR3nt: TGTGCCAGCAGCTTATTCGGGGACACTGAAGCTTTCTTT
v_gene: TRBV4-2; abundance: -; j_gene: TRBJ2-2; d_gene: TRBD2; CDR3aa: CASSPLGGLAGGSTGELFF; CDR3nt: TGTGCCAGCAGCCCCCTGGGGGGTTTAGCGGGAGGCTCCACCGGGGAGCTGTTTTTT
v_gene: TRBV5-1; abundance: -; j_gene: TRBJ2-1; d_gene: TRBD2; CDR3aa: CASSLRTSGRAGNEQFF; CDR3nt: TGCGCCAGCAGCCTCCGGACTAGCGGGAGGGCCGGCAATGAGCAGTTCTTC
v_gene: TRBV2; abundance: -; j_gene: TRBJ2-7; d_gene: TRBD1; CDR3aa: CASRGDRQYEQYF; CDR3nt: TGTGCCAGCAGGGGGGACAGGCAGTACGAGCAGTACTTC
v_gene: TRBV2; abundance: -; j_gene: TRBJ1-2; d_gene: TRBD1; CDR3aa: CASSRGQGANYGYTF; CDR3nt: TGTGCCAGCAGCCGGGGACAGGGAGCAAACTATGGCTACACCTTC
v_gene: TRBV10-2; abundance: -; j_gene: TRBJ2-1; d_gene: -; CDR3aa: CASSLATYNEQFF; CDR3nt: TGCGCCAGCTCCCTAGCGACCTACAATGAGCAGTTCTTC
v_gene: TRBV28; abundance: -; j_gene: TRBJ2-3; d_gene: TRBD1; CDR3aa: CASSPSGQGLTDTQYF; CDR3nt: TGTGCCAGCAGTCCCTCGGGACAGGGCCTCACAGATACGCAGTATTTT
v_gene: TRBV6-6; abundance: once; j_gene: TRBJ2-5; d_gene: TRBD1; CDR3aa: CASSAGQGVQETQYF; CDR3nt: TGTGCCAGCAGTGCCGGGCAGGGGGTCCAAGAGACCCAGTACTTC
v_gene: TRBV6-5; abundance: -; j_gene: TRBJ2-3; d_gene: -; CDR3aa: CASSYSQGSDTQYF; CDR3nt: TGTGCCAGCAGTTACTCGCAGGGGTCCGATACGCAGTATTTT
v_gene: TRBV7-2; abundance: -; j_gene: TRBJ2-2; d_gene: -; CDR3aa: CASSTHRITGELFF; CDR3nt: TGTGCCAGCAGCACCCATAGAATCACCGGGGAGCTGTTTTTT
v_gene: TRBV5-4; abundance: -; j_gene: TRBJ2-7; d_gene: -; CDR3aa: CASSPLRANSYEQYF; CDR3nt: TGTGCCAGCAGCCCGCTCAGGGCCAACTCCTACGAGCAGTACTTC
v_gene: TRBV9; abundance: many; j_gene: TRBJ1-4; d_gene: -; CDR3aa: CASSPSGSNEKLFF; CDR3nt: TGTGCCAGCAGCCCTTCGGGGAGTAATGAAAAACTGTTTTTT
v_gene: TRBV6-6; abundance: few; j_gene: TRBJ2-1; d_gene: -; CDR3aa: CASSPLNEQFF; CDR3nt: TGTGCCAGCAGTCCCCTCAATGAGCAGTTCTTC
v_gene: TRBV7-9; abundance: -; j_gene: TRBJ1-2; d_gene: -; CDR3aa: CASSLVGRERYTF; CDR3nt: TGTGCCAGCAGCTTGGTAGGGAGGGAGCGCTACACCTTC
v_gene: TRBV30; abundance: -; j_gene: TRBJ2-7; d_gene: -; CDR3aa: CAWSDAGAVYEQYF; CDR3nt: TGTGCCTGGAGTGATGCAGGGGCGGTCTACGAGCAGTACTTC
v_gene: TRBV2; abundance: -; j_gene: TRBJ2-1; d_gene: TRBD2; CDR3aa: CASRGLAGANEQFF; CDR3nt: TGTGCCAGCCGAGGACTAGCGGGAGCGAATGAGCAGTTCTTC
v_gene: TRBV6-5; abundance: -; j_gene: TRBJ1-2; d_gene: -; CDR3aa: CASSYSGQGKAYGYTF; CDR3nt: TGTGCCAGCAGTTACTCAGGGCAGGGGAAGGCCTATGGCTACACCTTC
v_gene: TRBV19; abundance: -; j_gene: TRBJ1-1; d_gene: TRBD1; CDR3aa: CASSLTRDRGYNTEAFF; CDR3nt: TGTGCCAGTAGTCTTACCAGGGACAGGGGGTATAACACTGAAGCTTTCTTT
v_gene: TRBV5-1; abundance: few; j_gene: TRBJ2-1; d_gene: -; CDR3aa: CASRLTSTPNEQFF; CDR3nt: TGCGCCAGCAGATTGACTAGTACACCTAATGAGCAGTTCTTC
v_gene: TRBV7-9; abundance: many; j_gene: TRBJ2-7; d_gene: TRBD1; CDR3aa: CASSSQGAHEQYF; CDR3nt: TGTGCCAGCAGCTCACAGGGGGCCCACGAGCAGTACTTC
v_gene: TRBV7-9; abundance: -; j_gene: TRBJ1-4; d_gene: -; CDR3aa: CASIRGGANEKLFF; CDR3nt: TGTGCCAGCATCCGGGGGGGTGCTAATGAAAAACTGTTTTTT
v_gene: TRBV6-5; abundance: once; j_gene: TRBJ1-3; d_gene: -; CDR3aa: CASSQGRDTIYF; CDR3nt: TGTGCCAGCAGTCAGGGGAGGGACACCATATATTTT
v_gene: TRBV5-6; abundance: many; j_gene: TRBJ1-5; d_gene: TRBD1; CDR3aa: CASSLWTGGNNQPQHF; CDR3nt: TGTGCCAGCAGCTTGTGGACAGGGGGAAACAATCAGCCCCAGCATTTT